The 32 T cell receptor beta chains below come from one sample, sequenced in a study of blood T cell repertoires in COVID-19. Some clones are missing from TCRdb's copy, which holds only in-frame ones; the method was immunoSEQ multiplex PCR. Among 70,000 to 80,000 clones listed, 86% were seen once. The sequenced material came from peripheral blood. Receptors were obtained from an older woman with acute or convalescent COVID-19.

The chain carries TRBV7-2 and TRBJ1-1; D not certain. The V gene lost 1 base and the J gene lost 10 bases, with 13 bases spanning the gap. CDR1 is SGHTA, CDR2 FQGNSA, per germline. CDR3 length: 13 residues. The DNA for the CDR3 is TGTGCCAGCAGCTTAGTCTTAGTAAATGGAGCTTTCTTT. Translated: CASSLVLVNGAFF.

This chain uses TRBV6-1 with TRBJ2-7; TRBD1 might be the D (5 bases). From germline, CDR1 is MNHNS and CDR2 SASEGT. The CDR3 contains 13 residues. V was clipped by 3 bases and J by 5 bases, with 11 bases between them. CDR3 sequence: CASSEAGYDEQYF. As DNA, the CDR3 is TGTGCCAGCAGTGAGGCAGGGTACGACGAGCAGTACTTC.

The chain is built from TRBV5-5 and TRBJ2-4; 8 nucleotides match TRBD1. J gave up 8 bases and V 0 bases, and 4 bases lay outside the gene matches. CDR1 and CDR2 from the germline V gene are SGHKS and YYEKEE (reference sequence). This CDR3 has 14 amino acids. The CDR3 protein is CASSLGQGADIQYF. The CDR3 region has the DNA TGTGCCAGCAGCTTGGGGCAGGGGGCGGACATTCAGTACTTC.

In nucleotides, the CDR3 is TGTGCCAGCCAGGACAGGTTGATTGAAAAACTGTTTTTT. Encoded protein: CASQDRLIEKLFF. The chain links TRBV6-5 to TRBJ1-4; the match to TRBD1 covers 7 bases. V was pared by 8 bases and J by 7 bases, with 7 bases of the junction left unmatched. This CDR3 contains 13 residues. Per germline, CDR1 MNHEY and CDR2 SVGAGI.

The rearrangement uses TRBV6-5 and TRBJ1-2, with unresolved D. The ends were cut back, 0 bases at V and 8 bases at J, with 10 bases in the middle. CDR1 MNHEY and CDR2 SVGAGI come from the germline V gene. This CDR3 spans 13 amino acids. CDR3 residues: CASSYSAGNGYTF. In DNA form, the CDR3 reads TGTGCCAGCAGTTACTCTGCCGGGAACGGCTACACCTTC.

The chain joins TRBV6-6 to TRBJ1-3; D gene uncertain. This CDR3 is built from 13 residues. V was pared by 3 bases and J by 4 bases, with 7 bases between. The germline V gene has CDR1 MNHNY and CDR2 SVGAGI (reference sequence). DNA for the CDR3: TGTGCCAGCAGTTATAGTCCCGGAAACACCATATATTTT. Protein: CASSYSPGNTIYF.

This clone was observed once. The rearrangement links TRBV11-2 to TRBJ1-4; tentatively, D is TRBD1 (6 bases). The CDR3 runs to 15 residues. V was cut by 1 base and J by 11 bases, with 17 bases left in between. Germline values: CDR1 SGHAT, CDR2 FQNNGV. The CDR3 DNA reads TGTGCCAGCAGCTTAGTAGGAGGGAGGGGGGGGAAACTGTTTTTT. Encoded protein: CASSLVGGRGGKLFF.

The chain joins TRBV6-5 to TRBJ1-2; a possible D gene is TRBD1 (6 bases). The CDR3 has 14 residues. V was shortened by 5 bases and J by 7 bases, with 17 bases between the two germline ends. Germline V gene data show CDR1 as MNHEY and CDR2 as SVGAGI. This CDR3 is CASSRTGLGGGYTF. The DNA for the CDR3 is TGTGCCAGCAGTAGAACAGGGCTTGGTGGTGGCTACACCTTC.

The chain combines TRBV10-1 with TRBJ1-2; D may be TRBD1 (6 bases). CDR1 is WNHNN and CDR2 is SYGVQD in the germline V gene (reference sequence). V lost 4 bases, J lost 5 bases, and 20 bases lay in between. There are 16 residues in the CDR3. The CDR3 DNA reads TGCGCCAGCAGTGTCCTTCGGCGCGACAGGTTTTATGGCTACACCTTC. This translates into CASSVLRRDRFYGYTF.

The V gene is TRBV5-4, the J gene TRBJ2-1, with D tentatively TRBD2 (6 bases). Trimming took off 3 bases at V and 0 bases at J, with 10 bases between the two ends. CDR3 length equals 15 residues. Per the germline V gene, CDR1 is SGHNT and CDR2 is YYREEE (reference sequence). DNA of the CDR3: TGTGCCAGCAGCTCGGGACTCAGCTCCTACAATGAGCAGTTCTTC. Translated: CASSSGLSSYNEQFF.

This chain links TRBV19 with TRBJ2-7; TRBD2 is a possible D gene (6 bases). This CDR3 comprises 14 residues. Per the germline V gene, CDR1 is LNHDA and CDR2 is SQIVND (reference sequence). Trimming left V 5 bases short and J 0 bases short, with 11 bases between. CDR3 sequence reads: CASSGGIGSYEQYF. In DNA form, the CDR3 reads TGTGCCAGTAGTGGCGGGATAGGCTCCTACGAGCAGTACTTC.

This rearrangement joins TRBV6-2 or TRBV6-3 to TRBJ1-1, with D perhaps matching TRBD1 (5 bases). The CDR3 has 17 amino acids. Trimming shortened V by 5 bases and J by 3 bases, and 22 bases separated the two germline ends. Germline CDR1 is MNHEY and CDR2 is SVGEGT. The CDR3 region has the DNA TGTGCCAGCAGTCAAGCGGGGAGGGCGGGGCGTGACACTGAAGCTTTCTTT. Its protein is CASSQAGRAGRDTEAFF.

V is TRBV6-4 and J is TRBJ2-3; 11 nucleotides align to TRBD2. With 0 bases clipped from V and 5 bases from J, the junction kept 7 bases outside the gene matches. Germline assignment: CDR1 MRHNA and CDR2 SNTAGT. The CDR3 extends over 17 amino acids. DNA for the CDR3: TGTGCCAGCAGTGACTCGAGTAGCGGGGGGGCCATAGATACGCAGTATTTT. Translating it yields CASSDSSSGGAIDTQYF.

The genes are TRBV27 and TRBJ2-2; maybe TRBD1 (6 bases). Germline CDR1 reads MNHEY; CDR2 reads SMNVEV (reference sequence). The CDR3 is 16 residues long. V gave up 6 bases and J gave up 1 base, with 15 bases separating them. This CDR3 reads CASSKLGAGNTGELFF. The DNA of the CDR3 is TGTGCCAGCAGCAAATTGGGGGCCGGGAACACCGGGGAGCTGTTTTTT.

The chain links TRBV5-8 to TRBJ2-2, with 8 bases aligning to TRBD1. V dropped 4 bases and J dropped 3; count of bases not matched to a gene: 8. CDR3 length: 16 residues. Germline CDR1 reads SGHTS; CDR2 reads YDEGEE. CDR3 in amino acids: CASSKPGTGDTGELFF. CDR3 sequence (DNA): TGTGCCAGCAGCAAACCCGGGACAGGAGACACCGGGGAGCTGTTTTTT.

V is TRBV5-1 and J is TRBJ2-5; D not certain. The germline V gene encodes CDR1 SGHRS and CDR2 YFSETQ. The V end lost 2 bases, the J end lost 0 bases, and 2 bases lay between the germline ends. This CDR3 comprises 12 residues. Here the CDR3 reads CASSFDQETQYF. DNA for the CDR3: TGCGCCAGCAGCTTCGACCAAGAGACCCAGTACTTC.

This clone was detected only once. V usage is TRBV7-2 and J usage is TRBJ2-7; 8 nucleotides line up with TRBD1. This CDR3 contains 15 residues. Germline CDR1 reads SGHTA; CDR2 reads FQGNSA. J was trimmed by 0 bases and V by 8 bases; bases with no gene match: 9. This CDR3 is CASGNNRGSSYEQYF. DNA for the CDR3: TGTGCCAGCGGCAATAACAGGGGGAGCTCCTACGAGCAGTACTTC.

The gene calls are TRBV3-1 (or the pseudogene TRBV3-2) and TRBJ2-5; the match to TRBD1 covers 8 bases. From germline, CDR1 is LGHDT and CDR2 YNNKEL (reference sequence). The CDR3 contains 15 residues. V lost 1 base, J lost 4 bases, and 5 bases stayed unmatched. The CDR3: CASSQGRGQGETQYF. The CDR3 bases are TGTGCCAGCAGCCAAGGCAGGGGGCAGGGAGAGACCCAGTACTTC.

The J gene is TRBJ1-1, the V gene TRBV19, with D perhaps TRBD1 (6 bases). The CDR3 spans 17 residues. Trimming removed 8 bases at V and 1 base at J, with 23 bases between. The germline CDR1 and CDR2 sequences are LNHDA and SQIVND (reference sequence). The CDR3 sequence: CASELGPTVGANTEAFF. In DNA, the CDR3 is TGTGCCAGTGAATTGGGACCTACCGTGGGGGCGAACACTGAAGCTTTCTTT.

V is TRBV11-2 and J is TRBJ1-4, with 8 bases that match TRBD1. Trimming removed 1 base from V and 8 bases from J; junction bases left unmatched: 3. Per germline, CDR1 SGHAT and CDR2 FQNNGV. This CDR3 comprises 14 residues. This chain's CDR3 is CASSLARQGEKLFF. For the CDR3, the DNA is TGTGCCAGCAGCTTAGCCCGACAGGGGGAAAAACTGTTTTTT. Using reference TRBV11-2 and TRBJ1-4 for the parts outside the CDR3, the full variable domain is EAGVAQSPRYKIIEKRQSVAFWCNPISGHATLYWYQQILGQGPKLLIQFQNNGVVDDSQLPKDRFSAERLKGVDSTLKIQPAKLEDSAVYLCASSLARQGEKLFFGSGTQLSVL.

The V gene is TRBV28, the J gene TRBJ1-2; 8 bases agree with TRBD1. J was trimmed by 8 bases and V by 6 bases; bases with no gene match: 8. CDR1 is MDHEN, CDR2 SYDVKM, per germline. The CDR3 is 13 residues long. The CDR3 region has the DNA TGTGCCAGCAGGACGGACAGGGCCAGAGGCTACACCTTC. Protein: CASRTDRARGYTF.

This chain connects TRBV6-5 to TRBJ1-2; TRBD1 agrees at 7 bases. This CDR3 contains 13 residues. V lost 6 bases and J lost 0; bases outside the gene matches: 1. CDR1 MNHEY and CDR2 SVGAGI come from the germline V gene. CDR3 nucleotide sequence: TGTGCCAGCAGCGGACAGGCTAACTATGGCTACACCTTC. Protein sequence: CASSGQANYGYTF.

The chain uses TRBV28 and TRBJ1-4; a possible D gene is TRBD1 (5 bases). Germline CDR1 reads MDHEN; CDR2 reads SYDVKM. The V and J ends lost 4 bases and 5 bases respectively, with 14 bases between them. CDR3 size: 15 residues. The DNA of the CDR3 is TGTGCCAGCAGTTATCCGGGACTGGGGAATGAAAAACTGTTTTTT. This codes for CASSYPGLGNEKLFF.

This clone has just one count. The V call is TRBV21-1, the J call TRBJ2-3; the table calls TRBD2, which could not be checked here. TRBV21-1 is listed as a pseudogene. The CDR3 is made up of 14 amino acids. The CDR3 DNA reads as TGTGCCAGCAGCACGAGGGCCCCGGTCGATACGCAGTATTTT. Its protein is CASSTRAPVDTQYF.

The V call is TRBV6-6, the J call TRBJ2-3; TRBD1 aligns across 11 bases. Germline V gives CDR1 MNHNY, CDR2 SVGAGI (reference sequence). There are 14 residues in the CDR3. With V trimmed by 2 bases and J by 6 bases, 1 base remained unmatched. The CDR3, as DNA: TGTGCCAGCAGTTACCGGACAGGGGGCGATACGCAGTATTTT. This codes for CASSYRTGGDTQYF.

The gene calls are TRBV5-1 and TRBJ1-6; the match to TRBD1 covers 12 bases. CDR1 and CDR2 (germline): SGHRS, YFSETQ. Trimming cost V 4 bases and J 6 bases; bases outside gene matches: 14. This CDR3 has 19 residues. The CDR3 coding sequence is TGCGCCAGCAGCAATAACCCTCCGGGACAGGGGGCGCGTAATTCACCCCTCCACTTT. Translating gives CASSNNPPGQGARNSPLHF.

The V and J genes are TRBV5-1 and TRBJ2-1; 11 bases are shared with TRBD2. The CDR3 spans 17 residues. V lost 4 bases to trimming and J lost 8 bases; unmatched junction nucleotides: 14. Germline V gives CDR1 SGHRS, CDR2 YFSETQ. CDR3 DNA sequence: TGCGCCAGCAGCGCTTTGGGAGTAGCGGGGGGGCCTGATGAGCAGTTCTTC. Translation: CASSALGVAGGPDEQFF.

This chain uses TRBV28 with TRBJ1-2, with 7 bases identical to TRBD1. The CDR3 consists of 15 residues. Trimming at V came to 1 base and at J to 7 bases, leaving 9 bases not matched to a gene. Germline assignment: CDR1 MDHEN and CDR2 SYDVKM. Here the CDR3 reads CASSLSGQMGFGYTF. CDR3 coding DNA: TGTGCCAGCAGTTTATCGGGACAGATGGGCTTTGGCTACACCTTC.

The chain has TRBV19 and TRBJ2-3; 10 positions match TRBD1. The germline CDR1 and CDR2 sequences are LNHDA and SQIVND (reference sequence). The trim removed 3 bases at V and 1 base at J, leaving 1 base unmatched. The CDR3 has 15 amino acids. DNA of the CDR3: TGTGCCAGTAGTATGGGGACAGGGGGCACAGATACGCAGTATTTT. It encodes CASSMGTGGTDTQYF.

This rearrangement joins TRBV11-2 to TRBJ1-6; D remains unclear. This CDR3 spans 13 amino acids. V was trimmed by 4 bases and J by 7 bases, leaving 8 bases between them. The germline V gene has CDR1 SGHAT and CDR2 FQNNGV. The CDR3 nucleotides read TGTGCCAGCAGCTCGCAGGCAAATTCACCCCTCCACTTT. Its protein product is CASSSQANSPLHF.

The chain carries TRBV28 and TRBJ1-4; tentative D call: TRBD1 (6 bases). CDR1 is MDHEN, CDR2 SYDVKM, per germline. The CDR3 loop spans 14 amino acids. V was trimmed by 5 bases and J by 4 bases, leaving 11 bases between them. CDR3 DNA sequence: TGTGCCAGCAGTAAACAGGGAGTTAATGAAAAACTGTTTTTT. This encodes CASSKQGVNEKLFF.

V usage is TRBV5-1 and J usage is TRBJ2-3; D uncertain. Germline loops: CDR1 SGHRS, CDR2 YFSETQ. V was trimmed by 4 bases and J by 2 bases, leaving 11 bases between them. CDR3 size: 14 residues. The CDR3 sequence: CASSLLESTDTQYF. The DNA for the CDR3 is TGCGCCAGCAGCCTACTCGAGTCCACAGATACGCAGTATTTT.